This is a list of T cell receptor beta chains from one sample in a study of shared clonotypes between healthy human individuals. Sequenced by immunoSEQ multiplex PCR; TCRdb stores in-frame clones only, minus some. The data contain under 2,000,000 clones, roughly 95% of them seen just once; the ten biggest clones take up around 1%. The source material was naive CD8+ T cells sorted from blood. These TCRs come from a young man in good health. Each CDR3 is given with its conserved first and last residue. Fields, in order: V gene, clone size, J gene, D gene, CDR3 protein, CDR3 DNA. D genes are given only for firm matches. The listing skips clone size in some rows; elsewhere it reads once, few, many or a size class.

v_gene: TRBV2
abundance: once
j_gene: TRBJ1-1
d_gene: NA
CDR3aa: CASSGDLGFGDTEAFF
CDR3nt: TGTGCCAGCAGTGGAGATTTAGGCTTCGGGGACACTGAAGCTTTCTTT

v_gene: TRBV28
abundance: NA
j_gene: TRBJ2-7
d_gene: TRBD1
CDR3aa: CASSSGQAYYEQYF
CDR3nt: TGTGCCAGCAGTTCTGGACAGGCCTACTACGAGCAGTACTTC

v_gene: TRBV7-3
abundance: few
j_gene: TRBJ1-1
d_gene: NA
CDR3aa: CASSSPGVTEAFF
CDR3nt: TGTGCCAGCAGCTCCCCAGGGGTCACTGAAGCTTTCTTT

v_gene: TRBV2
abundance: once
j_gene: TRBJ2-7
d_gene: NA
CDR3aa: CASSQGYSYEQYF
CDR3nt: TGTGCCAGCAGCCAGGGCTACTCCTACGAGCAGTACTTC

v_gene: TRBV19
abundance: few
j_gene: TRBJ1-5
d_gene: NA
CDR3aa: CASSIFDSNQPQHF
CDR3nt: TGTGCCAGTAGTATATTTGATAGCAATCAGCCCCAGCATTTT

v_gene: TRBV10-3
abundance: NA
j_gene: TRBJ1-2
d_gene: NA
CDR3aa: CAISESTVGNYGYTF
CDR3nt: TGTGCCATCAGTGAGTCGACGGTCGGCAACTATGGCTACACCTTC

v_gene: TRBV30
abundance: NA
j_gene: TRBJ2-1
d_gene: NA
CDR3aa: CAPRLTGPGEQFF
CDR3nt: TGTGCCCCCCGGCTAACGGGGCCCGGTGAGCAGTTCTTC

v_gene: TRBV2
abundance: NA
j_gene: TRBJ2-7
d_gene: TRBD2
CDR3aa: CASSVGGRAPYEQYF
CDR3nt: TGTGCCAGCAGTGTGGGCGGGAGGGCCCCCTACGAGCAGTACTTC

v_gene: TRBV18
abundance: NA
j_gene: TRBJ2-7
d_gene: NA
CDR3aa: CASSTSTYEQYF
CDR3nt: TGTGCCAGCTCAACTAGTACCTACGAGCAGTACTTC

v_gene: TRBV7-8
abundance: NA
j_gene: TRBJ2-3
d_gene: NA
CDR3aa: CASSLELAGAGTDTQYF
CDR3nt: TGTGCCAGCAGCTTAGAGCTAGCCGGCGCCGGGACAGATACGCAGTATTTT

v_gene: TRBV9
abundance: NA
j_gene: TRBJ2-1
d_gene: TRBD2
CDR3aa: CASSVAGLAAHNEQFF
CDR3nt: TGTGCCAGCAGCGTAGCAGGACTAGCGGCACACAATGAGCAGTTCTTC

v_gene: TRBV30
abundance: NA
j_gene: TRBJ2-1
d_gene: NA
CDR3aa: CAWSTLQHEQFF
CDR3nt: TGTGCCTGGAGTACCTTGCAACATGAGCAGTTCTTC

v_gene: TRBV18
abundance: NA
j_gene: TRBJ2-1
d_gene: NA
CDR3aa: CASSPPRLEYNEQFF
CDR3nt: TGTGCCAGCTCACCACCCCGACTAGAATACAATGAGCAGTTCTTC

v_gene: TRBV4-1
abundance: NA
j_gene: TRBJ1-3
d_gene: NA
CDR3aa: CASSSGTLSGNTIYF
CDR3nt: TGCGCCAGCAGTTCCGGGACCCTCTCTGGAAACACCATATATTTT

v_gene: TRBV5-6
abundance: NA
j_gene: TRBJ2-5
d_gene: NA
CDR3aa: CASSFTILEGRETQYF
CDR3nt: TGTGCCAGCAGCTTCACGATTCTTGAGGGCCGAGAGACCCAGTACTTC

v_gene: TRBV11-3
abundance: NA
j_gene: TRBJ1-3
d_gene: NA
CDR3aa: CASSSDGTTGNTIYF
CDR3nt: TGTGCCAGCAGCTCCGACGGGACGACTGGAAACACCATATATTTT

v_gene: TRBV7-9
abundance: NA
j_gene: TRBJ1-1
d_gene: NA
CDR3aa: CASSIMGTEAFF
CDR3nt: TGTGCCAGCAGCATCATGGGGACTGAAGCTTTCTTT

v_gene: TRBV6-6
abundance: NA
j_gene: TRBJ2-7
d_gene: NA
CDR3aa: CASRKGWNYEQYF
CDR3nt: TGTGCCAGCAGGAAGGGGTGGAATTACGAGCAGTACTTC

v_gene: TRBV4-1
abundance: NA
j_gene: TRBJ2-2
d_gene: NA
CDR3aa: CASSPTGNTGELFF
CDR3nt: TGCGCCAGCAGCCCTACAGGGAACACCGGGGAGCTGTTTTTT

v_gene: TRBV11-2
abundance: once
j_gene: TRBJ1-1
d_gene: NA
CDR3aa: CASSLFEGPMNTEAFF
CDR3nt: TGTGCCAGCAGCTTATTCGAGGGGCCCATGAACACTGAAGCTTTCTTT

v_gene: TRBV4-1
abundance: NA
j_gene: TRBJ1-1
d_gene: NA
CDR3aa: CASSQDGTNTEAFF
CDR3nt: TGCGCCAGCAGCCAAGATGGGACAAACACTGAAGCTTTCTTT

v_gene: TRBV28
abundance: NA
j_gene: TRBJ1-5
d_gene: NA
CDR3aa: CASSESGNQPQHF
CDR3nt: TGTGCCAGCAGTGAGTCAGGGAATCAGCCCCAGCATTTT

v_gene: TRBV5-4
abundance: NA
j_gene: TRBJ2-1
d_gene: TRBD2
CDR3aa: CASSLSGSPDNEQFF
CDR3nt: TGTGCCAGCAGCTTGAGCGGGAGTCCAGACAATGAGCAGTTCTTC

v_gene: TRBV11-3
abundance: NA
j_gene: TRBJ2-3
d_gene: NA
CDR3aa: CASSLGPWDTQYF
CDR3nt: TGTGCCAGCAGCTTGGGACCATGGGATACGCAGTATTTT

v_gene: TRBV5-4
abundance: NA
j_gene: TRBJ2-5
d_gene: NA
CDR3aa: CASSLEAGPETQYF
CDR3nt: TGTGCCAGCAGCTTGGAGGCAGGACCAGAGACCCAGTACTTC

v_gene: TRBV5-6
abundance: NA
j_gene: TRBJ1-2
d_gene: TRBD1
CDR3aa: CASSLSGTAHYGYTF
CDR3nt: TGTGCCAGCAGCTTGTCCGGGACAGCACACTATGGCTACACCTTC

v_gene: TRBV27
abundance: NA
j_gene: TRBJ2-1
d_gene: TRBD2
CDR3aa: CASSPSGLEFYNEQFF
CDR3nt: TGTGCCAGCAGTCCCTCAGGACTAGAGTTCTACAATGAGCAGTTCTTC

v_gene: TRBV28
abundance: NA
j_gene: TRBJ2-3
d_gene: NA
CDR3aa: CASSHQADTQYF
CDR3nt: TGTGCCAGCAGTCATCAGGCAGATACGCAGTATTTT

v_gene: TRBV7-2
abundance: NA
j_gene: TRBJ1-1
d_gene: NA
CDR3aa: CASSLIVGNTEAFF
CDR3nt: TGTGCCAGCAGCTTAATAGTAGGGAACACTGAAGCTTTCTTT

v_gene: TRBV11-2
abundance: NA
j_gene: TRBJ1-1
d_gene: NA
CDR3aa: CASSAPNTEAFF
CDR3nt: TGTGCCAGCAGCGCCCCGAACACTGAAGCTTTCTTT

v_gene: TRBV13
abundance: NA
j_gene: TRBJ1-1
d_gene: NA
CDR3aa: CASSDGLPGTEAFF
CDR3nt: TGTGCCAGCAGCGACGGACTCCCGGGCACTGAAGCTTTCTTT

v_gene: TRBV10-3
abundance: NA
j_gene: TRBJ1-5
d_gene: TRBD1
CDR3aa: CAISDPTGYSNQPQHF
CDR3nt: TGTGCCATCAGTGACCCGACAGGGTATAGCAATCAGCCCCAGCATTTT

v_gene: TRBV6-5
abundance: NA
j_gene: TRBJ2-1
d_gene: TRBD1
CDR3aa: CASSYSRDRGLNEQFF
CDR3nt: TGTGCCAGCAGTTACTCCAGGGACAGGGGGCTCAATGAGCAGTTCTTC

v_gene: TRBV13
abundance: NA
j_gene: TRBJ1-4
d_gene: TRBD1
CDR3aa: CASSTQDRGRQKLFF
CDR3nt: TGTGCCAGCAGCACCCAGGACAGGGGACGGCAAAAACTGTTTTTT

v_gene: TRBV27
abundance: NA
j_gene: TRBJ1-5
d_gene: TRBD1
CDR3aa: CASSSWTGVHQPQHF
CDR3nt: TGTGCCAGCAGTTCCTGGACAGGGGTCCATCAGCCCCAGCATTTT

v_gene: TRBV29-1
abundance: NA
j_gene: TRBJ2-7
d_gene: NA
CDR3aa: CSVETDYEQYF
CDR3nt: TGCAGCGTTGAGACTGACTACGAGCAGTACTTC

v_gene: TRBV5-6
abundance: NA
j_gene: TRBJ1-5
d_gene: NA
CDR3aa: CASPESRGSSNQPQHF
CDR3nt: TGTGCCAGCCCTGAATCGAGGGGGTCCAGCAATCAGCCCCAGCATTTT

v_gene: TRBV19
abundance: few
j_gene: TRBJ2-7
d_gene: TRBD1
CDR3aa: CASSIGTGSTYEQYF
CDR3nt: TGTGCCAGTAGTATCGGGACAGGGAGCACCTACGAGCAGTACTTC

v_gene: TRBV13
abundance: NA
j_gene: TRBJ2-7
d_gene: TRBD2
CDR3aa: CASSSAGGMYEQYF
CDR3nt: TGTGCCAGCAGCTCAGCGGGAGGGATGTACGAGCAGTACTTC

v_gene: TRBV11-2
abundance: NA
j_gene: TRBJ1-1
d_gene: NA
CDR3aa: CASSWGTQMNTEAFF
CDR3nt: TGTGCCAGCAGCTGGGGGACGCAGATGAACACTGAAGCTTTCTTT

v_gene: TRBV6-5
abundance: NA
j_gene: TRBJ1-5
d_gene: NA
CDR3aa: CASSYSPVDSNQPQHF
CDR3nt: TGTGCCAGCAGTTATAGTCCAGTCGATAGCAATCAGCCCCAGCATTTT

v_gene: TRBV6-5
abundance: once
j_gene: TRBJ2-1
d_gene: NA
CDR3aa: CASSYSTGGGNEQFF
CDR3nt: TGTGCCAGCAGTTACTCAACAGGAGGCGGGAATGAGCAGTTCTTC

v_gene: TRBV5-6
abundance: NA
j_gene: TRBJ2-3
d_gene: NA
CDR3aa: CASSLSLTFTDTQYF
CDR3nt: TGTGCCAGCAGCTTGTCCTTGACCTTCACAGATACGCAGTATTTT